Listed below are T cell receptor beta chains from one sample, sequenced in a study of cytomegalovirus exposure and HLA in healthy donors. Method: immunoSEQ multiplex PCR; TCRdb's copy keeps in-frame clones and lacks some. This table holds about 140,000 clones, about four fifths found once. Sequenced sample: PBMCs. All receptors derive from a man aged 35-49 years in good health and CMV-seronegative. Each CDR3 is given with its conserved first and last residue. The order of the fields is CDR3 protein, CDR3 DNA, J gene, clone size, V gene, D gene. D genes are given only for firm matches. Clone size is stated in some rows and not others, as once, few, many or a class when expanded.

CDR3 protein: CASSFGVREDEQYF; CDR3 DNA: TGCGCCAGCAGCTTCGGAGTCAGGGAGGACGAGCAGTACTTC; J gene: TRBJ2-7; clone size: -; V gene: TRBV5-1; D gene: -
CDR3 protein: CASSLDLAGELFF; CDR3 DNA: TGCGCCAGCAGCTTGGATCTTGCCGGGGAGCTGTTTTTT; J gene: TRBJ2-2; clone size: -; V gene: TRBV5-1; D gene: -
CDR3 protein: CASSTTVMTGELFF; CDR3 DNA: TGCGCCAGCAGCACGACAGTAATGACCGGGGAGCTGTTTTTT; J gene: TRBJ2-2; clone size: -; V gene: TRBV5-1; D gene: -
CDR3 protein: CASSLAGQGYGYTF; CDR3 DNA: TGTGCCAGCAGCTTAGCGGGGCAGGGGTATGGCTACACCTTC; J gene: TRBJ1-2; clone size: -; V gene: TRBV11-2; D gene: -
CDR3 protein: CASSSPGHQSYEQYF; CDR3 DNA: TGTGCCAGCAGTTCCCCGGGACACCAGAGCTACGAGCAGTACTTC; J gene: TRBJ2-7; clone size: -; V gene: TRBV27; D gene: -
CDR3 protein: CSVEGEGAKVQYF; CDR3 DNA: TGCAGCGTTGAAGGAGAAGGGGCGAAGGTCCAGTACTTC; J gene: TRBJ2-5; clone size: few; V gene: TRBV29-1; D gene: -
CDR3 protein: CASSTVSGTGPTGELFF; CDR3 DNA: TGTGCCAGTAGTACCGTTTCCGGGACAGGGCCCACCGGGGAGCTGTTTTTT; J gene: TRBJ2-2; clone size: -; V gene: TRBV19; D gene: TRBD1
CDR3 protein: CAWIKWTGGLNTEAFF; CDR3 DNA: TGTGCCTGGATTAAATGGACAGGGGGTTTGAACACTGAAGCTTTCTTT; J gene: TRBJ1-1; clone size: -; V gene: TRBV30; D gene: TRBD1
CDR3 protein: CASSFTVMTGLGNQPQHF; CDR3 DNA: TGTGCCAGCAGCTTTACCGTAATGACAGGGTTGGGCAATCAGCCCCAGCATTTT; J gene: TRBJ1-5; clone size: few; V gene: TRBV5-8; D gene: TRBD1
CDR3 protein: CASSTDRAGANVLTF; CDR3 DNA: TGTGCCAGCAGTACCGACAGGGCTGGGGCCAACGTCCTGACTTTC; J gene: TRBJ2-6; clone size: -; V gene: TRBV7-9; D gene: TRBD1
CDR3 protein: CASSDRQGVAFF; CDR3 DNA: TGTGCCAGCAGTGACAGACAGGGGGTAGCTTTCTTT; J gene: TRBJ1-1; clone size: -; V gene: TRBV6-4; D gene: TRBD1
CDR3 protein: CASSAGHSNQPQHF; CDR3 DNA: TGTGCCAGCAGCGCAGGACATAGCAATCAGCCCCAGCATTTT; J gene: TRBJ1-5; clone size: -; V gene: TRBV28; D gene: -
CDR3 protein: CASLTQRSLDTQYF; CDR3 DNA: TGTGCCAGCCTGACTCAGAGAAGCCTAGATACGCAGTATTTT; J gene: TRBJ2-3; clone size: -; V gene: TRBV2; D gene: -
CDR3 protein: CASSFLGQSTEAFF; CDR3 DNA: TGCGCCAGCAGCTTCTTGGGGCAGAGCACTGAAGCTTTCTTT; J gene: TRBJ1-1; clone size: -; V gene: TRBV5-1; D gene: -
CDR3 protein: CASSPPSRGTETQYF; CDR3 DNA: TGTGCCAGCTCACCACCGAGTAGGGGGACAGAGACCCAGTACTTC; J gene: TRBJ2-5; clone size: -; V gene: TRBV18; D gene: -
CDR3 protein: CASSPTRNTQYF; CDR3 DNA: TGCGCCAGCAGTCCGACGAGGAATACGCAGTATTTT; J gene: TRBJ2-3; clone size: few; V gene: TRBV10-1; D gene: -
CDR3 protein: CASRQHRDRGNYGYTF; CDR3 DNA: TGTGCCAGCAGGCAGCACCGGGACAGGGGAAACTATGGCTACACCTTC; J gene: TRBJ1-2; clone size: -; V gene: TRBV28; D gene: TRBD1
CDR3 protein: CASSLSRSSYEQYF; CDR3 DNA: TGTGCCAGCAGCTTATCCAGGTCATCCTACGAGCAGTACTTC; J gene: TRBJ2-7; clone size: -; V gene: TRBV13; D gene: -
CDR3 protein: CASSLVSGSHEQYF; CDR3 DNA: TGTGCCAGCAGCTTAGTTTCAGGGTCCCACGAGCAGTACTTC; J gene: TRBJ2-7; clone size: -; V gene: TRBV11-2; D gene: -
CDR3 protein: CASSELGASPLHF; CDR3 DNA: TGTGCCAGCAGTGAATTGGGGGCTTCACCCCTCCACTTT; J gene: TRBJ1-6; clone size: once; V gene: TRBV25-1; D gene: -
CDR3 protein: CASSPQFGGLTDTQYF; CDR3 DNA: TGTGCCAGCAGCCCCCAGTTTGGCGGACTCACAGATACGCAGTATTTT; J gene: TRBJ2-3; clone size: -; V gene: TRBV5-6; D gene: -
CDR3 protein: CASSSTGTGVDGYTF; CDR3 DNA: TGTGCCAGCAGCTCCACCGGGACAGGGGTGGATGGCTACACCTTC; J gene: TRBJ1-2; clone size: few; V gene: TRBV7-3; D gene: TRBD1
CDR3 protein: CASRLLAGAQETQYF; CDR3 DNA: TGTGCCAGCAGGTTACTAGCGGGGGCTCAAGAGACCCAGTACTTC; J gene: TRBJ2-5; clone size: once; V gene: TRBV6-1; D gene: TRBD2
CDR3 protein: CASSLSWGGPQTQYF; CDR3 DNA: TGTGCCAGCAGTTTATCGTGGGGGGGGCCCCAGACCCAGTACTTC; J gene: TRBJ2-5; clone size: -; V gene: TRBV27; D gene: -
CDR3 protein: CASRLEGLFNEKLFF; CDR3 DNA: TGTGCCAGCAGACTTGAGGGATTATTCAATGAAAAACTGTTTTTT; J gene: TRBJ1-4; clone size: few; V gene: TRBV2; D gene: -
CDR3 protein: CASSIDLTGGYNYEQYF; CDR3 DNA: TGTGCCAGTAGTATAGATCTGACAGGGGGCTATAACTACGAGCAGTACTTC; J gene: TRBJ2-7; clone size: -; V gene: TRBV19; D gene: TRBD1
CDR3 protein: CATRGQGYQETQYF; CDR3 DNA: TGTGCCACCAGGGGACAGGGCTACCAAGAGACCCAGTACTTC; J gene: TRBJ2-5; clone size: -; V gene: TRBV10-3; D gene: TRBD1
CDR3 protein: CASSPLSGGPAGELFF; CDR3 DNA: TGTGCCAGCAGCCCCCTAAGCGGGGGGCCGGCCGGGGAGCTGTTTTTT; J gene: TRBJ2-2; clone size: -; V gene: TRBV13; D gene: TRBD2
CDR3 protein: CASSSGTWSEKLFF; CDR3 DNA: TGTGCCAGCAGTTCCGGGACATGGTCCGAAAAACTGTTTTTT; J gene: TRBJ1-4; clone size: -; V gene: TRBV6-5; D gene: -
CDR3 protein: CASSSGSSYNSPLHF; CDR3 DNA: TGTGCCAGCAGTTCTGGTAGCTCCTATAATTCACCCCTCCACTTT; J gene: TRBJ1-6; clone size: once; V gene: TRBV6-5; D gene: -
CDR3 protein: CASSSWTGGQTEAFF; CDR3 DNA: TGTGCCAGTAGTTCATGGACAGGGGGCCAAACTGAAGCTTTCTTT; J gene: TRBJ1-1; clone size: -; V gene: TRBV19; D gene: TRBD1
CDR3 protein: CASSESIAGGPGDTQYF; CDR3 DNA: TGCGCCAGCAGTGAGTCGATAGCGGGGGGGCCAGGTGATACGCAGTATTTT; J gene: TRBJ2-3; clone size: -; V gene: TRBV10-1; D gene: TRBD2
CDR3 protein: CASSPSPSSSGNTIYF; CDR3 DNA: TGTGCCAGCAGCCCTAGCCCGAGCTCCTCTGGAAACACCATATATTTT; J gene: TRBJ1-3; clone size: -; V gene: TRBV7-2; D gene: -
CDR3 protein: CASSRWTGTNTGELFF; CDR3 DNA: TGTGCCAGCAGTCGATGGACAGGGACCAACACCGGGGAGCTGTTTTTT; J gene: TRBJ2-2; clone size: -; V gene: TRBV27; D gene: TRBD1
CDR3 protein: CASSLEGGRGETQYF; CDR3 DNA: TGCGCCAGCAGCTTGGAAGGCGGGCGAGGGGAGACCCAGTACTTC; J gene: TRBJ2-5; clone size: -; V gene: TRBV5-1; D gene: -
CDR3 protein: CASSTVGGGYEQYF; CDR3 DNA: TGTGCCAGCAGTACGGTTGGGGGAGGGTACGAGCAGTACTTC; J gene: TRBJ2-7; clone size: -; V gene: TRBV6-1; D gene: TRBD2
CDR3 protein: CASSLGKNEQYF; CDR3 DNA: TGTGCCAGCAGCTTAGGCAAAAACGAGCAGTACTTC; J gene: TRBJ2-7; clone size: -; V gene: TRBV13; D gene: -
CDR3 protein: CASRPNPGLEAFF; CDR3 DNA: TGTGCCAGCAGGCCGAATCCGGGTCTTGAAGCTTTCTTT; J gene: TRBJ1-1; clone size: -; V gene: TRBV28; D gene: -
CDR3 protein: CSVERGMNTEAFF; CDR3 DNA: TGCAGCGTTGAGCGGGGGATGAACACTGAAGCTTTCTTT; J gene: TRBJ1-1; clone size: -; V gene: TRBV29-1; D gene: -
CDR3 protein: CASSLQIAGGYGYTF; CDR3 DNA: TGTGCCAGCAGCCTCCAGATCGCCGGGGGGTATGGCTACACCTTC; J gene: TRBJ1-2; clone size: once; V gene: TRBV14; D gene: -
CDR3 protein: CASSQDQLAGWSQTEAFF; CDR3 DNA: TGTGCCAGCAGCCAAGATCAATTGGCAGGGTGGAGTCAAACTGAAGCTTTCTTT; J gene: TRBJ1-1; clone size: -; V gene: TRBV14; D gene: -
CDR3 protein: CASTDYQVNTEAFF; CDR3 DNA: TGTGCCAGCACTGATTATCAGGTGAACACTGAAGCTTTCTTT; J gene: TRBJ1-1; clone size: few; V gene: TRBV2; D gene: -
CDR3 protein: CASSNTGLSIGGNTIYF; CDR3 DNA: TGTGCCAGCAGCAACACCGGACTTTCTATAGGAGGAAACACCATATATTTT; J gene: TRBJ1-3; clone size: -; V gene: TRBV7-9; D gene: -
CDR3 protein: CASSLGDTGVEQYF; CDR3 DNA: TGCGCCAGCAGCCTGGGGGACACGGGTGTCGAGCAGTACTTC; J gene: TRBJ2-7; clone size: -; V gene: TRBV5-1; D gene: -
CDR3 protein: CASSRGYLDRVLTSNTEAFF; CDR3 DNA: TGTGCCAGCTCACGCGGCTACCTGGACAGGGTTTTAACGTCGAACACTGAAGCTTTCTTT; J gene: TRBJ1-1; clone size: -; V gene: TRBV18; D gene: TRBD1
CDR3 protein: CASSIPDRSRWNSPLHF; CDR3 DNA: TGTGCCAGCAGTATCCCGGACAGGAGCAGGTGGAATTCACCCCTCCACTTT; J gene: TRBJ1-6; clone size: -; V gene: TRBV28; D gene: TRBD1
CDR3 protein: CASSLKSRGLAGIETQYF; CDR3 DNA: TGTGCCAGCAGCTTGAAGAGTCGGGGACTAGCGGGGATAGAGACCCAGTACTTC; J gene: TRBJ2-5; clone size: -; V gene: TRBV7-2; D gene: TRBD2
CDR3 protein: CASSFSRGKRYEQYF; CDR3 DNA: TGTGCCAGCAGCTTTTCCAGGGGGAAAAGGTACGAGCAGTACTTC; J gene: TRBJ2-7; clone size: -; V gene: TRBV11-2; D gene: TRBD1
CDR3 protein: CASSKSDSNYGYTF; CDR3 DNA: TGTGCCAGCAGCAAGAGCGACAGCAACTATGGCTACACCTTC; J gene: TRBJ1-2; clone size: -; V gene: TRBV11-2; D gene: -
CDR3 protein: CASSLTGEGYTF; CDR3 DNA: TGCGCCAGCAGTCTGACAGGGGAGGGCTACACCTTC; J gene: TRBJ1-2; clone size: -; V gene: TRBV10-2; D gene: TRBD1
CDR3 protein: CASSSGTGTYEQYF; CDR3 DNA: TGCGCCAGCAGCTCCGGGACAGGGACCTACGAGCAGTACTTC; J gene: TRBJ2-7; clone size: -; V gene: TRBV5-1; D gene: TRBD1
CDR3 protein: CASSYPRGARDEQFF; CDR3 DNA: TGTGCCAGCAGTTACCCTCGCGGGGCTAGGGATGAGCAGTTCTTC; J gene: TRBJ2-1; clone size: -; V gene: TRBV6-5; D gene: -
CDR3 protein: CASSYGGGALGRTQYF; CDR3 DNA: TGTGCCAGCAGTTACGGCGGGGGGGCCCTAGGGAGGACCCAGTACTTC; J gene: TRBJ2-5; clone size: -; V gene: TRBV6-5; D gene: TRBD2
CDR3 protein: CASSLGLNSYNEQFF; CDR3 DNA: TGTGCCAGCTCACTGGGACTCAACTCCTACAATGAGCAGTTCTTC; J gene: TRBJ2-1; clone size: -; V gene: TRBV18; D gene: -
CDR3 protein: CASSGPWSSYNSPLHF; CDR3 DNA: TGTGCCAGCAGCGGACCGTGGAGCTCCTATAATTCACCCCTCCACTTT; J gene: TRBJ1-6; clone size: -; V gene: TRBV9; D gene: -
CDR3 protein: CASSVDRTRDTGELFF; CDR3 DNA: TGTGCCAGCAGCGTAGACCGGACTCGGGACACCGGGGAGCTGTTTTTT; J gene: TRBJ2-2; clone size: once; V gene: TRBV9; D gene: -
CDR3 protein: CAIGQGRQPQHF; CDR3 DNA: TGTGCCATCGGACAGGGGCGTCAGCCCCAGCATTTT; J gene: TRBJ1-5; clone size: -; V gene: TRBV19; D gene: TRBD1